The clone carrying this T cell receptor beta chain appeared many times. This sample was taken from a study of T cells in Graves' hyperthyroidism and ophthalmopathy. This CDR3 is 13 amino acids long. The germline V and J ends were trimmed by 7 bases and 2 bases, with 10 bases remaining between them. Amplification of TCR beta CDR3 regions was performed using RNA transcripts as template. Initially, a first-round RT-PCR of the TCR CDR3 employed the HTBI primer set. One entry per CDR3 protein results from TCRdb running MiXCR on the multiplex PCR reads. The repertoire consists of fewer than 900,000 distinct CDR3 sequences, with about 15% occurring once and the leading ten covering under 8.5%.

Sequencing was done on a sample of blood. This clonotype originated in a man aged 18 to 30 with Graves' hyperthyroidism. The gene calls are TRBV12-3 or TRBV12-4 and TRBJ2-3; D might be TRBD1 (5 bases). The CDR3 DNA is TGTGCCAGCAAGCCAGGGCCCACAGATACGCAGTATTTT. Translating it yields CASKPGPTDTQYF.